The source of this T cell receptor (beta chain) is a study of cytomegalovirus exposure and HLA in healthy donors. Vbeta (60) and Jbeta (13) primers were used in the PCR. Method: immunoSEQ multiplex PCR; TCRdb's copy keeps in-frame clones and lacks some. The sample records about 250,000 clones, 80% being singletons. There are 16 residues in the CDR3. Germline CDR1 is SGHVS and CDR2 is FNYEAQ. The junction had 8 bases not matched to a gene; V was cut back by 4 bases and J by 5 bases. Regarding the study as a whole: Among TCR sequences, most were rare, though some public TCRs appeared in many donors.

Concerning this clone itself: Its specificity is unknown.

The chain combines TRBV7-6 with TRBJ2-1; 10 bases align to TRBD2. Input material: PBMCs. The receptor was isolated from a girl aged 2-10 years in good health and CMV-seronegative. This CDR3 reads CASSSSSGRFDNEQFF. CDR3 coding DNA: TGTGCCAGCAGCTCGTCTAGCGGGAGATTTGACAATGAGCAGTTCTTC.